The T cell receptor beta chain under discussion was sequenced for a study of metastatic and nonmetastatic thyroid tumors. Study overall: Blood and tumor or nodule tissue repertoires from malignant and benign thyroid patients were compared. Regarding the study as a whole: Across blood and tumor, TCR beta diversity in malignant thyroid tumors was reportedly significantly higher than in benign nodules.

Authors' methods: Building a distant-metastasis classifier for papillary thyroid cancer drew on CDR3 differences across clinicopathological groups. With MiXCR, TCRdb reprocessed the PCR reads. It is TCRdb's table, rather than the study itself, that gives the V and J calls and clone size. This table holds some 22,000 clones, around a fifth found once. This CDR3 has 14 residues. The germline V gene has CDR1 SNHLY and CDR2 FYNNEI. With 2 bases removed from V and 4 bases from J, the gap between germline ends came to 11 bases. This clone appeared a few times. As yet, its antigen is unknown. Thyroid surgery had not been preceded by any treatment in any patient.

The gene calls are TRBV2 and TRBJ1-2; D is uncertain. Sequenced material: tumor tissue. The sequence derives from a female donor with papillary thyroid cancer or a benign thyroid nodule (not recorded which). Some clones in this sample may be carry-over from other donors' samples. The CDR3 bases are TGTGCCAGCAGTGAACGCCGCCAACCCTATGGCTACACCTTC. As protein: CASSERRQPYGYTF.